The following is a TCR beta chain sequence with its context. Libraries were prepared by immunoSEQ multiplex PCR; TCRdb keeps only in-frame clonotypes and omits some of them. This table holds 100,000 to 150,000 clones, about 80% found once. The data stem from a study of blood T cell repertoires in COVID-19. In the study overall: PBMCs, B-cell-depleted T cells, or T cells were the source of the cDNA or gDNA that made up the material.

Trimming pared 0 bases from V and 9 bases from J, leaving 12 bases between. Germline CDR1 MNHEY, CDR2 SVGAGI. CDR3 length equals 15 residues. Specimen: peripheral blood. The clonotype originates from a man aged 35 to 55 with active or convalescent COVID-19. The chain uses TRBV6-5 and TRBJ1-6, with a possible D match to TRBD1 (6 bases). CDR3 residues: CASSYSPGDGSPLHF. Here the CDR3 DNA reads TGTGCCAGCAGTTACTCGCCAGGGGACGGTTCACCCCTCCACTTT.